Each of the 14 T cell receptor beta chains below was sequenced from the same sample in a study of cytomegalovirus exposure and HLA in healthy donors. Primers for the PCR totalled 60 Vbeta and 13 Jbeta. The data were produced by immunoSEQ multiplex PCR, yet TCRdb's version contains in-frame clones alone and is incomplete. The sample has some 200,000 clones; roughly nine tenths are singletons. What was sequenced was PBMCs. The receptors derive from a girl under three years old in good health and CMV-seronegative.

In DNA form, the CDR3 reads TGTGCCTGGGCACAGGGGACGGGGGAGACCCAGTACTTC. It yields the protein CAWAQGTGETQYF. The V and J genes are TRBV30 and TRBJ2-5; 7 nucleotides line up with TRBD1. Trimming cost V 5 bases and J 5 bases; bases outside gene matches: 8. Germline V lookup: CDR1 GTSNPN, CDR2 SVGIG (reference sequence). The CDR3 consists of 13 residues. Based on the CDR3 plus reference TRBV30 and TRBJ2-5, the full variable domain is SQTIHQWPATLVQPVGSPLSLECTVEGTSNPNLYWYRQAAGRGLQLLFYSVGIGQISSEVPQNLSASRPQDRQFILSSKKLLLSDSGFYLCAWAQGTGETQYFGPGTRLLVL.

The V and J genes are TRBV15 and TRBJ1-2; D uncertain. V was shortened by 0 bases and J by 8 bases, with 13 bases between the two germline ends. The CDR3 length is 14 residues. Germline CDR1 LNHNV, CDR2 YYDKDF (reference sequence). The CDR3 sequence is CATSRDRGTGGYTF. The CDR3 DNA is TGTGCCACCAGCAGAGATCGGGGAACGGGCGGCTACACCTTC. The full variable domain, in which reference TRBV15 and TRBJ1-2 provide the parts outside the CDR3, is DAMVIQNPRYQVTQFGKPVTLSCSQTLNHNVMYWYQQKSSQAPKLLFHYYDKDFNNEADTPDNFQSRRPNTSFCFLDIRSPGLGDTAMYLCATSRDRGTGGYTFGSGTRLTVV.

J is TRBJ1-1 and V is TRBV4-1; 7 nucleotides agree with TRBD1. CDR3 length equals 14 residues. Germline V gene lookup returns CDR1 MGHRA and CDR2 YSYEKL. With V trimmed by 2 bases and J by 5 bases, 5 bases remained unmatched. CDR3 residues: CASSQRQGDTEAFF. CDR3 bases: TGCGCCAGCAGCCAACGGCAGGGGGATACTGAAGCTTTCTTT.

The rearrangement links TRBV27 to TRBJ2-7; tentative D call: TRBD1 (5 bases). Germline V gene lookup returns CDR1 MNHEY and CDR2 SMNVEV (reference sequence). V gave up 6 bases and J gave up 4 bases, with 13 bases separating them. The CDR3 consists of 13 residues. The CDR3 sequence: CASSGQGAYEQYF. CDR3 bases: TGTGCCAGCAGCGGGCAGGGTGCGTACGAGCAGTACTTC.

This sequence joins TRBV19 and TRBJ2-5; 16 bases match TRBD2. The J segment lost 5 bases and the V segment lost 3 bases, leaving 6 bases of the junction unmatched. Per germline, CDR1 LNHDA and CDR2 SQIVND (reference sequence). This CDR3 comprises 17 residues. CDR3 in amino acids: CASSMGLAGGPRETQYF. DNA of the CDR3: TGTGCCAGTAGTATGGGACTAGCGGGAGGGCCGAGGGAGACCCAGTACTTC.

The chain uses TRBV7-9 and TRBJ1-1; D is uncertain. The CDR3 spans 13 residues. Trimming cost V 7 bases and J 5 bases, with 14 bases left between them. Germline CDR1 SEHNR, CDR2 FQNEAQ (reference sequence). CDR3 coding DNA: TGTGCCAGCACCACCAGAGGGCAAACTGAAGCTTTCTTT. It encodes CASTTRGQTEAFF. The full variable domain, completed using reference TRBV7-9 and TRBJ1-1, is DTGVSQNPRHKITKRGQNVTFRCDPISEHNRLYWYRQTLGQGPEFLTYFQNEAQLEKSRLLSDRFSAERPKGSFSTLEIQRTEQGDSAMYLCASTTRGQTEAFFGQGTRLTVV.

This clone showed up just a few times. The chain combines TRBV10-3 with TRBJ1-2; D remains ambiguous. Deletions cut 4 bases from V and 0 bases from J, with 3 bases between. The length of the CDR3 is 12 residues. Germline CDR1 reads ENHRY; CDR2 reads SYGVKD. The CDR3 nucleotides are TGTGCCATCAGTGGCGCTAACTATGGCTACACCTTC. Amino acids: CAISGANYGYTF.

The chain employs TRBV29-1 and TRBJ1-1; unclear D gene. V was clipped by 4 bases and J by 5 bases, with 8 bases between them. The CDR3 length is 11 residues. Per germline, CDR1 SQVTM and CDR2 ANQGSEA. The CDR3 DNA follows: TGCAGCGTTGGATCCAGAACTGAAGCTTTCTTT. Encoded protein: CSVGSRTEAFF.

This chain uses TRBV11-2 with TRBJ2-7; D call uncertain. CDR3 size: 13 residues. V lost 1 base to trimming and J lost 7 bases, with 11 bases between them. Germline lookup yields CDR1 SGHAT and CDR2 FQNNGV. The CDR3 sequence: CASSLAPTREQYF. CDR3 coding DNA: TGTGCCAGCAGCTTAGCCCCAACAAGAGAGCAGTACTTC.

The chain couples TRBV14 to TRBJ2-3; 8 nucleotides match TRBD2. Germline CDR1 is SGHDN and CDR2 is FVKESK. The CDR3 has 15 amino acids. V gave up 3 bases and J gave up 2 bases; unmatched junction bases: 4. In DNA form, the CDR3 reads TGTGCCAGCAGCCACGGGGGGGCCTACACAGATACGCAGTATTTT. Translation: CASSHGGAYTDTQYF.

DNA of the CDR3: TGTGCCAGCAGCTTGGCGGGCTCCTACAATGAGCAGTTCTTC. Its protein product is CASSLAGSYNEQFF. The chain is built from TRBV5-4 and TRBJ2-1; D is unresolved. V gave up 0 bases and J gave up 0 bases, with 4 bases separating them. The CDR3 has 14 amino acids. The germline V gene encodes CDR1 SGHNT and CDR2 YYREEE (reference sequence).

The CDR3 reads CASSHTGGPTDTQYF. CDR3 DNA: TGCGCCAGCAGCCATACGGGAGGGCCCACAGATACGCAGTATTTT. The V call is TRBV4-3, the J call TRBJ2-3; 8 bases match TRBD2. The CDR3 consists of 15 residues. Looked up from germline, CDR1 is LGHNA and CDR2 is YSLEER. Trimming removed 3 bases from V and 2 bases from J; junction bases left unmatched: 4.

This rearrangement joins TRBV27 to TRBJ2-7, with a possible D match to TRBD1 (5 bases). Trimming took off 5 bases at V and 2 bases at J, with 13 bases between the two ends. Germline CDR1 is MNHEY and CDR2 is SMNVEV (reference sequence). The CDR3 is 14 amino acids. The CDR3: CASSPGILPYEQYF. CDR3 coding DNA: TGTGCCAGCAGTCCAGGGATCCTCCCCTACGAGCAGTACTTC.

This chain connects TRBV25-1 to TRBJ2-7, with D perhaps TRBD1 (5 bases). V was trimmed by 4 bases and J by 3 bases, leaving 19 bases between them. Per the germline V gene, CDR1 is MGHDK and CDR2 is SYGVNS. The CDR3 spans 16 residues. The CDR3: CASSGTFFQGNYEQYF. The DNA for the CDR3 is TGTGCCAGCAGTGGCACCTTCTTCCAGGGAAACTACGAGCAGTACTTC.